This T cell receptor beta chain was found in a study of breast tumors, draining lymph nodes, adjacent tissues. MiXCR was run by TCRdb on the multiplex PCR reads, yielding one entry per CDR3 protein. The sample holds around 250,000 distinct CDR3 sequences, about 34% seen once. The lymph nodes were axillary draining lymph nodes from breast cancer patients. V was clipped by 4 bases and J by 4 bases, with 13 bases between them. CDR3 length: 14 amino acids. In germline, CDR1 is SGHTA, CDR2 FQGNSA. This clonotype was observed a few times. This chain connects TRBV7-2 to TRBJ1-1; D call uncertain. This TCR came from a female donor with breast cancer. Some clones in this sample may be carry-over from other donors' samples. Sequenced: axillary lymph node tissue. The CDR3 DNA follows: TGTGCCAGCAGCTCGCCCCAGTCCTTCACTGAAGCTTTCTTT. It specifies CASSSPQSFTEAFF.